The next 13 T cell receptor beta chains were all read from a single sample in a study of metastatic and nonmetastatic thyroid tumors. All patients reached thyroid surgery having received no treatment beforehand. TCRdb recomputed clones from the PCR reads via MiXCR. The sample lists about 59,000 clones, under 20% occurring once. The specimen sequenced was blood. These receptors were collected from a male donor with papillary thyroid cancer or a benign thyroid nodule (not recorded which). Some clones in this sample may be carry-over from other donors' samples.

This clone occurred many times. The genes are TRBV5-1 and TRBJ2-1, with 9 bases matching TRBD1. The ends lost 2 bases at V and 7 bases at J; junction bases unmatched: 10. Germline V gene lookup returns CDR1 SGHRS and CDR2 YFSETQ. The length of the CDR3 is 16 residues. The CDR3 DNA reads TGCGCCAGCAGCTTCATACCGGGACAGGGTCTTAATGAGCAGTTCTTC. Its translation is CASSFIPGQGLNEQFF.

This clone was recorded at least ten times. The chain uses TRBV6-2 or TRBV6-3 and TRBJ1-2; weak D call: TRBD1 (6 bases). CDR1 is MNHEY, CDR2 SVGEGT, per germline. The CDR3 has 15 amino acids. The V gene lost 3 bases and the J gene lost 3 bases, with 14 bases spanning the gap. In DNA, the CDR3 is TGTGCCAGCAGTTATCAGGGGCGCCCAGACTATGGCTACACCTTC. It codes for CASSYQGRPDYGYTF.

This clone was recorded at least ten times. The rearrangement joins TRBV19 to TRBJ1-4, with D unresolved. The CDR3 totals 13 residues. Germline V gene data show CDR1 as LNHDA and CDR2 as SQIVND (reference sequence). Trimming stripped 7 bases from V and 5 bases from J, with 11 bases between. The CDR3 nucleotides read TGTGCCAGTAATCCGGGCAGAAATGAAAAACTGTTTTTT. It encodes CASNPGRNEKLFF.

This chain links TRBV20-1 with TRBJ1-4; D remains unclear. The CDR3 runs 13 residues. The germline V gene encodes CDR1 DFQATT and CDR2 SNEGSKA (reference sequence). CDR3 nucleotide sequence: TGCAGCGCATTGAGGGCAACTAATGAAAAACTGTTTTTT. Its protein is CSALRATNEKLFF.

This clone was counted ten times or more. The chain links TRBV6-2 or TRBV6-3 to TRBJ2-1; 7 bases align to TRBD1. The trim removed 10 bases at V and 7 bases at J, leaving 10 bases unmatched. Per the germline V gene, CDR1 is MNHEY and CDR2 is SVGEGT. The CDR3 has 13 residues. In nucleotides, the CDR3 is TGTGCCACCGGACAGGCGATTCGGAATGAGCAGTTCTTC. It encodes CATGQAIRNEQFF.

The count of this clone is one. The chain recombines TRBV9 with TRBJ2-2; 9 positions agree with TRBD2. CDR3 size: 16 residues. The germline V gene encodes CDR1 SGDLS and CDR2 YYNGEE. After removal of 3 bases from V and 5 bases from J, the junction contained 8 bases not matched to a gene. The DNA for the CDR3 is TGTGCCAGCAGCGCTTGTACTAGCGGGCGGACCGGGGAGCTGTTTTTT. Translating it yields CASSACTSGRTGELFF.

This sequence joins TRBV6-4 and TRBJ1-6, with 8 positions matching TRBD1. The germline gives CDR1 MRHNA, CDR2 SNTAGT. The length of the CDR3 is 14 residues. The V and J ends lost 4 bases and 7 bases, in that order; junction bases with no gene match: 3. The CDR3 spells CASSGQGSNSPLHF. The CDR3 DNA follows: TGTGCCAGCAGTGGACAGGGGAGCAATTCACCCCTCCACTTT.

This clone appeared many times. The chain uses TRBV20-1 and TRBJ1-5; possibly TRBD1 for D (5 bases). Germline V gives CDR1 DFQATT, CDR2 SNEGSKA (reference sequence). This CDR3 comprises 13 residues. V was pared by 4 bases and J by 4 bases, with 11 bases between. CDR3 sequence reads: CSATRAENQPQHF. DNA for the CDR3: TGCAGTGCTACCAGGGCAGAAAATCAGCCCCAGCATTTT.

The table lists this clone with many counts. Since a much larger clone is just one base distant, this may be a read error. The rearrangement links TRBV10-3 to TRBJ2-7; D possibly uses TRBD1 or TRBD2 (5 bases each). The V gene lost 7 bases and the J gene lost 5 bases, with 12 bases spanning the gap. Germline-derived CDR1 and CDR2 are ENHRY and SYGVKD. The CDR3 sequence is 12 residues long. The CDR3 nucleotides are TGTGCCATCATCCTAGGGACCGACGAGCAGTACTTC. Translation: CAIILGTDEQYF.

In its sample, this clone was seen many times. CDR3 sequence (DNA): TGTGCCAGCAGCATAAGGGACAGGGGGCGTTATGAAAAACTGTTTTTT. Translation: CASSIRDRGRYEKLFF. The V call is TRBV28, the J call TRBJ1-4; 12 bases line up with TRBD1. J lost 6 bases, V lost 6 bases, and 8 bases had no gene match. Germline CDR1 MDHEN, CDR2 SYDVKM. The CDR3 totals 16 residues. The variable domain in full, completed from reference TRBV28 and TRBJ1-4, reads DVKVTQSSRYLVKRTGEKVFLECVQDMDHENMFWYRQDPGLGLRLIYFSYDVKMKEKGDIPEGYSVSREKKERFSLILESASTNQTSMYLCASSIRDRGRYEKLFFGSGTQLSVL.

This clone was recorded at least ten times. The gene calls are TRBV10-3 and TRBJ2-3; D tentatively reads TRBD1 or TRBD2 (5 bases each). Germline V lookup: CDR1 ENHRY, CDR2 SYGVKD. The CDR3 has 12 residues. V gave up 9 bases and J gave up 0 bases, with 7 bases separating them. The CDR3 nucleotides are TGTGCCATATGGGACAGCACAGATACGCAGTATTTT. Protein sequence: CAIWDSTDTQYF.

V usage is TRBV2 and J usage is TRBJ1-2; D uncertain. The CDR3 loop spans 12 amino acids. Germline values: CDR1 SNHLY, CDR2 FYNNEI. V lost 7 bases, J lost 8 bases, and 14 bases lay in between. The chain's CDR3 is CASNVHLGGYTF. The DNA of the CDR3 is TGTGCCAGCAATGTACACCTGGGAGGCTACACCTTC. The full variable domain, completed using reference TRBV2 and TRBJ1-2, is EPEVTQTPSHQVTQMGQEVILRCVPISNHLYFYWYRQILGQKVEFLVSFYNNEISEKSEIFDDQFSVERPDGSNFTLKIRSTKLEDSAMYFCASNVHLGGYTFGSGTRLTVV.

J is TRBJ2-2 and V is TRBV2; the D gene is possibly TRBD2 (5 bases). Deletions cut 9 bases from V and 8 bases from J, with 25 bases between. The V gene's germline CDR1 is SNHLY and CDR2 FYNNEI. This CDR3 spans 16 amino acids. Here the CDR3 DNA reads TGTGCCAGTGAGATCGGACCGGGAATAAAGGATGGGGAGCTGTTTTTT. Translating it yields CASEIGPGIKDGELFF.